Shown below are 17 T cell receptor beta chains from a single sample sequenced in a study of T-cell memory formation after mild COVID-19. TCRdb re-analysed the 5' RACE reads in MiXCR, keeping a single row per CDR3 protein. Of hundreds of thousands of distinct CDR3 sequences listed, roughly 26% are singletons. The material sequenced was PBMCs or a T cell subset sorted from them (not recorded which). These receptors came from an adult woman who had mild COVID-19 (a few samples of this study predate the infection). Cell type and time point are not known.

This chain joins TRBV5-1 and TRBJ1-1; tentative D call: TRBD1 (5 bases). The CDR3 contains 15 residues. Trimming shortened V by 1 base and J by 5 bases, and 15 bases separated the two germline ends. Looked up from germline, CDR1 is SGHRS and CDR2 is YFSETQ. The CDR3 spells CASSLNHGGGTEAFF. The CDR3 DNA sequence: TGCGCCAGCAGCTTGAATCACGGGGGAGGTACTGAAGCTTTCTTT.

The sample holds a few counts of this clonotype. The CDR3 coding sequence is TGTGCCAGCAGCTGGGGGCCGGAGGGAGCCTACGAGCAGTACTTC. This sequence encodes CASSWGPEGAYEQYF. The J gene is TRBJ2-7, the V gene TRBV5-5, with D perhaps given as TRBD1 or TRBD2 (6 bases each). V was pared by 3 bases and J by 2 bases, with 15 bases between. This CDR3 is built from 15 residues. The germline CDR1 and CDR2 sequences are SGHKS and YYEKEE (reference sequence).

The sample holds a few counts of this clonotype. The chain combines TRBV6-5 with TRBJ2-3; D may match TRBD1 or TRBD2 (5 bases each). V gave up 7 bases and J gave up 6 bases, with 14 bases separating them. This CDR3 is built from 13 residues. CDR1 and CDR2 from the germline V gene are MNHEY and SVGAGI. The CDR3 bases are TGTGCCAGCACCTCAACGTGGGGGGATACGCAGTATTTT. This codes for CASTSTWGDTQYF.

This clonotype showed up just a few times. This chain joins TRBV7-9 and TRBJ1-5; D gene ambiguous. The length of the CDR3 is 14 residues. V was pared by 1 base and J by 5 bases, with 9 bases between. Per the germline V gene, CDR1 is SEHNR and CDR2 is FQNEAQ (reference sequence). CDR3 region: CASSLGGVYQPQHF. The DNA of the CDR3 is TGTGCCAGCAGCTTAGGGGGAGTGTATCAGCCCCAGCATTTT.

The chain joins TRBV7-9 to TRBJ2-7; D remains ambiguous. The CDR3 length is 13 residues. Trimming stripped 1 base from V and 8 bases from J, with 12 bases between. Germline CDR1 reads SEHNR; CDR2 reads FQNEAQ (reference sequence). CDR3 amino acids: CASSLDGPNKQYF. DNA for the CDR3: TGTGCCAGCAGCTTAGATGGACCGAACAAGCAGTACTTC. Supplemented by reference TRBV7-9 and TRBJ2-7, the full variable domain reads DTGVSQNPRHKITKRGQNVTFRCDPISEHNRLYWYRQTLGQGPEFLTYFQNEAQLEKSRLLSDRFSAERPKGSFSTLEIQRTEQGDSAMYLCASSLDGPNKQYFGPGTRLTVT.

V and J are TRBV4-2 and TRBJ1-2, with D perhaps matching TRBD1 (5 bases). Germline V lookup: CDR1 LGHNA, CDR2 YNFKEQ. The CDR3 sequence is 15 residues long. Trimming pared 4 bases from V and 8 bases from J, leaving 20 bases between. CDR3 protein: CASSPIKTRVRGYTF. DNA of the CDR3: TGTGCCAGCAGCCCAATCAAGACCAGGGTACGGGGCTACACCTTC.

The gene calls are TRBV29-1 and TRBJ1-1; no clear D. The CDR3 has 14 residues. V dropped 1 base and J dropped 0 bases, with 9 bases sitting between them. Germline V CDR1 and CDR2: SQVTM, ANQGSEA. CDR3 bases: TGCAGCGTTGAAGGCGGTCCTGTGAACACTGAAGCTTTCTTT. Its translation: CSVEGGPVNTEAFF.

In this sample, this clonotype turned up a few times. J is TRBJ2-7 and V is TRBV6-6; TRBD1 aligns across 8 bases. V lost 6 bases, J lost 4 bases, and 20 bases stayed unmatched. The V gene's germline CDR1 is MNHNY and CDR2 SVGAGI (reference sequence). The CDR3 loop spans 18 amino acids. CDR3 DNA: TGTGCCAGCAGCTCCCCGGGACAGGCCAAACGCGTTGGGTACGAGCAGTACTTC. Its translation is CASSSPGQAKRVGYEQYF.

This clonotype was observed a few times. The rearrangement links TRBV29-1 to TRBJ1-2; no firm D call. Trimming cost V 1 base and J 8 bases, with 17 bases left between them. The length of the CDR3 is 14 residues. CDR1 is SQVTM and CDR2 is ANQGSEA in the germline V gene. In DNA, the CDR3 is TGCAGCGTTGAAGTATCATGGGCTGCTGGGGGCTACACCTTC. It specifies CSVEVSWAAGGYTF. The complete variable domain, with remaining parts taken from reference TRBV29-1 and TRBJ1-2, reads SAVISQKPSRDICQRGTSLTIQCQVDSQVTMMFWYRQQPGQSLTLIATANQGSEATYESGFVIDKFPISRPNLTFSTLTVSNMSPEDSSIYLCSVEVSWAAGGYTFGSGTRLTVV.

This clonotype was recorded a few times. This chain links TRBV4-2 with TRBJ2-7; 10 bases match TRBD2. Germline trimming cut 0 bases from V and 3 bases from J; bases unmatched to any gene: 5. Germline CDR1 is LGHNA and CDR2 is YNFKEQ. This CDR3 is 16 amino acids long. CDR3 sequence (DNA): TGTGCCAGCAGCCAAGAAGGGACTAGCGTATACTACGAGCAGTACTTC. This translates into CASSQEGTSVYYEQYF.

The chain recombines TRBV7-8 with TRBJ2-5; 7 positions match TRBD2. J gave up 1 base and V 0 bases, and 5 bases lay outside the gene matches. The CDR3 covers 16 residues. Germline loops: CDR1 SGHVS, CDR2 FQNEAQ. This CDR3 is CASSLAWLAAQETQYF. The DNA for the CDR3 is TGTGCCAGCAGCTTAGCGTGGCTAGCGGCCCAAGAGACCCAGTACTTC.

CDR3 protein: CASRNRDYSTYEQYF. The CDR3 bases are TGTGCCAGCAGAAACCGGGACTACTCCACCTACGAGCAGTACTTC. The V call is TRBV6-2 or TRBV6-3, the J call TRBJ2-7; 7 bases map to TRBD2. V was pared by 6 bases and J by 2 bases, with 10 bases of the junction left unmatched. Germline V gene sequence: CDR1 MNHEY, CDR2 SVGEGT. This CDR3 has 15 residues.

This sequence joins TRBV28 and TRBJ2-1; D is possibly TRBD2 (6 bases). V was trimmed by 4 bases and J by 4 bases, leaving 20 bases between them. Germline V lookup: CDR1 MDHEN, CDR2 SYDVKM. This CDR3 has 17 amino acids. Here the CDR3 DNA reads TGTGCCAGCAGTTCCCGGGGGATCCTAGTAGGGTACAATGAGCAGTTCTTC. The encoded protein is CASSSRGILVGYNEQFF.

At least ten counts were recorded for this clonotype. The J gene is TRBJ2-3, the V gene TRBV11-2, with D maybe TRBD2 (5 bases). The CDR3 length is 13 residues. V was trimmed by 3 bases and J by 7 bases, leaving 11 bases between them. CDR1 is SGHAT and CDR2 is FQNNGV in the germline V gene. CDR3 loop: CASSFTGVNTQYF. Here the CDR3 DNA reads TGTGCCAGCAGCTTTACCGGGGTCAATACGCAGTATTTT.

The chain links TRBV6-2 or TRBV6-3 to TRBJ2-7, with 7 bases identical to TRBD2. From germline, CDR1 is MNHEY and CDR2 SVGEGT. This CDR3 is built from 13 residues. V trimming: 6 bases; J trimming: 3 bases; junction bases outside the gene matches: 5. The CDR3 region has the DNA TGTGCCAGCAGCTATGGACTAGTCTACGAGCAGTACTTC. Translation gives CASSYGLVYEQYF.

This clonotype occurred a few times. CDR3 coding DNA: TGTGCCACCGCGGACAGGGAGCCACGCTGGACAGATACGCAGTATTTT. Its translation is CATADREPRWTDTQYF. This sequence joins TRBV27 and TRBJ2-3, with TRBD1 matching 8 bases. The CDR3 runs to 16 residues. Germline CDR1 reads MNHEY; CDR2 reads SMNVEV (reference sequence). The V segment lost 10 bases and the J segment 3 bases; nucleotides outside the gene matches: 15.

This clonotype occurred once. J is TRBJ2-1 and V is TRBV12-3 or TRBV12-4; 9 bases are a match to TRBD2. V dropped 6 bases and J dropped 3; count of bases not matched to a gene: 9. The length of the CDR3 is 16 residues. Here the CDR3 reads CASSTPKAGGYNEQFF. The CDR3 DNA is TGTGCCAGCAGCACCCCAAAAGCGGGGGGCTACAATGAGCAGTTCTTC.